A selection of T cell receptor beta chains follows, all from one sample in a study of shared clonotypes between healthy human individuals. Sequencing was performed with immunoSEQ multiplex PCR; in TCRdb, only in-frame clones are kept and a portion is missing. The table lists over 2 million clones, approximately 95% of them singletons. Material for sequencing was naive CD4+ T cells sorted from blood. The receptors here all came from a man younger than 35 in good health. Both conserved end residues are part of each CDR3. The order of the fields is D gene, clone size, J gene, V gene, CDR3 protein, CDR3 DNA. The D gene is left open where the match is weak. Size is stated for part of the rows, as once, few or many counts, or as a class when the clone is expanded.

d_call: -
clone_size: -
j_call: TRBJ1-2
v_call: TRBV19
cdr3_aa: CASSPRTQANYGYTF
cdr3_nt: TGTGCCAGTAGTCCCCGGACACAAGCTAACTATGGCTACACCTTC

d_call: -
clone_size: -
j_call: TRBJ1-1
v_call: TRBV29-1
cdr3_aa: CSVEVQGGTEAFF
cdr3_nt: TGCAGCGTTGAAGTTCAGGGTGGCACTGAAGCTTTCTTT

d_call: -
clone_size: -
j_call: TRBJ2-1
v_call: TRBV4-3
cdr3_aa: CASSHKTDGNNEQFF
cdr3_nt: TGCGCCAGCAGCCATAAGACGGACGGCAACAATGAGCAGTTCTTC

d_call: -
clone_size: -
j_call: TRBJ1-2
v_call: TRBV7-8
cdr3_aa: CASSLGPDKTRTF
cdr3_nt: TGTGCCAGCAGCTTAGGTCCAGATAAAACGCGGACCTTC

d_call: -
clone_size: -
j_call: TRBJ2-2
v_call: TRBV11-2
cdr3_aa: CASSLVGAVNTGELFF
cdr3_nt: TGTGCCAGCAGCTTAGTCGGAGCGGTTAACACCGGGGAGCTGTTTTTT

d_call: -
clone_size: -
j_call: TRBJ1-5
v_call: TRBV28
cdr3_aa: CASLPGVYQPQHF
cdr3_nt: TGTGCCAGCCTCCCTGGGGTTTATCAGCCCCAGCATTTT

d_call: -
clone_size: -
j_call: TRBJ1-1
v_call: TRBV29-1
cdr3_aa: CSVAGRMNTEAFF
cdr3_nt: TGCAGCGTGGCGGGACGGATGAACACTGAAGCTTTCTTT

d_call: -
clone_size: -
j_call: TRBJ1-5
v_call: TRBV6-5
cdr3_aa: CASRLGGGNQPQHF
cdr3_nt: TGTGCCAGCAGGCTCGGTGGGGGCAATCAGCCCCAGCATTTT

d_call: -
clone_size: -
j_call: TRBJ2-1
v_call: TRBV28
cdr3_aa: CASESTLAEQFF
cdr3_nt: TGTGCCAGCGAATCAACGCTGGCGGAGCAGTTCTTC

d_call: -
clone_size: -
j_call: TRBJ2-2
v_call: TRBV29-1
cdr3_aa: CSACDPPGELFF
cdr3_nt: TGCAGCGCCTGTGACCCACCCGGGGAGCTGTTTTTT

d_call: TRBD1
clone_size: -
j_call: TRBJ2-7
v_call: TRBV5-1
cdr3_aa: CASSLSRTGGLNEQYF
cdr3_nt: TGCGCCAGCAGCTTATCACGGACAGGGGGCTTGAACGAGCAGTACTTC

d_call: TRBD2
clone_size: once
j_call: TRBJ2-2
v_call: TRBV2
cdr3_aa: CASRPGTSVIGELFF
cdr3_nt: TGTGCCAGCAGACCCGGGACTAGCGTTATCGGGGAGCTGTTTTTT

d_call: -
clone_size: -
j_call: TRBJ1-6
v_call: TRBV11-2
cdr3_aa: CASSLVVRTNSPLHF
cdr3_nt: TGTGCCAGCAGCTTAGTGGTCAGGACCAATTCACCCCTCCACTTT

d_call: TRBD2
clone_size: -
j_call: TRBJ2-5
v_call: TRBV27
cdr3_aa: CASSPRLAGRETQYF
cdr3_nt: TGTGCCAGCAGTCCTAGACTAGCGGGGAGAGAGACCCAGTACTTC

d_call: -
clone_size: -
j_call: TRBJ2-7
v_call: TRBV11-2
cdr3_aa: CASSHGTSEQYF
cdr3_nt: TGTGCCAGCAGCCACGGGACTTCCGAGCAGTACTTC

d_call: -
clone_size: -
j_call: TRBJ1-6
v_call: TRBV11-2
cdr3_aa: CASSILDRNNSPLHF
cdr3_nt: TGTGCCAGCAGCATTCTGGACAGAAATAATTCACCCCTCCACTTT

d_call: -
clone_size: -
j_call: TRBJ1-2
v_call: TRBV18
cdr3_aa: CASSPSVEGYTF
cdr3_nt: TGTGCCAGCTCACCTTCCGTGGAGGGCTACACCTTC

d_call: TRBD2
clone_size: few
j_call: TRBJ2-1
v_call: TRBV6-1
cdr3_aa: CASSGLAGGYNEQFF
cdr3_nt: TGTGCCAGCAGTGGGCTAGCGGGAGGTTACAATGAGCAGTTCTTC

d_call: -
clone_size: -
j_call: TRBJ2-7
v_call: TRBV7-2
cdr3_aa: CASSSRKSSYEQYF
cdr3_nt: TGTGCCAGCAGCTCTAGAAAGAGCTCCTACGAGCAGTACTTC

d_call: TRBD2
clone_size: -
j_call: TRBJ2-3
v_call: TRBV4-2
cdr3_aa: CASSQEWLAGGIADTQYF
cdr3_nt: TGTGCCAGCAGCCAAGAATGGCTAGCGGGGGGGATCGCAGATACGCAGTATTTT

d_call: -
clone_size: -
j_call: TRBJ1-4
v_call: TRBV7-6
cdr3_aa: CASSPGVATNEKLFF
cdr3_nt: TGTGCCAGCAGCCCGGGAGTTGCAACTAATGAAAAACTGTTTTTT

d_call: -
clone_size: -
j_call: TRBJ2-7
v_call: TRBV6-5
cdr3_aa: CASRRDSGRGEQYF
cdr3_nt: TGTGCCAGCAGACGGGATTCAGGAAGAGGCGAGCAGTACTTC

d_call: -
clone_size: -
j_call: TRBJ1-2
v_call: TRBV25-1
cdr3_aa: CATAGNGTIALSYTF
cdr3_nt: TGTGCAACGGCGGGAAACGGGACAATAGCTCTGAGCTACACCTTC

d_call: TRBD2
clone_size: -
j_call: TRBJ2-3
v_call: TRBV29-1
cdr3_aa: CSVEEAGDTQYF
cdr3_nt: TGCAGCGTTGAAGAAGCGGGGGATACGCAGTATTTT

d_call: -
clone_size: -
j_call: TRBJ1-2
v_call: TRBV5-5
cdr3_aa: CASSFSPVDGYTF
cdr3_nt: TGTGCCAGCAGCTTCTCCCCGGTAGATGGCTACACCTTC

d_call: TRBD2
clone_size: once
j_call: TRBJ2-7
v_call: TRBV19
cdr3_aa: CASSTGLAGGSYEQYF
cdr3_nt: TGTGCCAGTAGTACCGGACTAGCGGGAGGATCCTACGAGCAGTACTTC

d_call: -
clone_size: -
j_call: TRBJ2-5
v_call: TRBV29-1
cdr3_aa: CSVERLLQETQYF
cdr3_nt: TGCAGCGTTGAGAGGCTACTCCAAGAGACCCAGTACTTC

d_call: TRBD2
clone_size: few
j_call: TRBJ2-5
v_call: TRBV6-6
cdr3_aa: CASSFFPAGGLETQYF
cdr3_nt: TGTGCCAGCAGTTTCTTCCCAGCGGGGGGGCTCGAGACCCAGTACTTC

d_call: -
clone_size: -
j_call: TRBJ2-3
v_call: TRBV6-5
cdr3_aa: CASRRGSTDTQYF
cdr3_nt: TGTGCCAGCAGAAGGGGCAGCACAGATACGCAGTATTTT

d_call: -
clone_size: -
j_call: TRBJ2-7
v_call: TRBV10-1
cdr3_aa: CASSEGGTVSSYEQYF
cdr3_nt: TGCGCCAGCAGTGAAGGGGGAACCGTGAGCTCCTACGAGCAGTACTTC

d_call: -
clone_size: once
j_call: TRBJ1-4
v_call: TRBV5-1
cdr3_aa: CASSPGLREKLFF
cdr3_nt: TGCGCCAGCAGCCCCGGACTTCGCGAAAAACTGTTTTTT

d_call: -
clone_size: -
j_call: TRBJ2-1
v_call: TRBV7-9
cdr3_aa: CASSAPEAAYNEQFF
cdr3_nt: TGTGCCAGCAGCGCCCCCGAAGCAGCCTACAATGAGCAGTTCTTC

d_call: -
clone_size: -
j_call: TRBJ2-1
v_call: TRBV6-1
cdr3_aa: CASSEARRAEQFF
cdr3_nt: TGTGCCAGCAGTGAAGCGAGGCGGGCGGAGCAGTTCTTC

d_call: -
clone_size: -
j_call: TRBJ1-1
v_call: TRBV6-5
cdr3_aa: CASSYGDMNTEAFF
cdr3_nt: TGTGCCAGCAGTTACGGGGACATGAACACTGAAGCTTTCTTT

d_call: -
clone_size: -
j_call: TRBJ2-1
v_call: TRBV28
cdr3_aa: CASGPLGAGLYNEQFF
cdr3_nt: TGTGCCAGCGGGCCCCTTGGGGCAGGGCTCTACAATGAGCAGTTCTTC

d_call: TRBD1
clone_size: -
j_call: TRBJ2-7
v_call: TRBV7-8
cdr3_aa: CASSLQTGTANEQYF
cdr3_nt: TGTGCCAGCAGCCTCCAAACCGGGACAGCCAACGAGCAGTACTTC

d_call: -
clone_size: -
j_call: TRBJ1-4
v_call: TRBV6-6
cdr3_aa: CASSSGGFEKLFF
cdr3_nt: TGTGCCAGCAGTTCCGGGGGGTTTGAAAAACTGTTTTTT

d_call: -
clone_size: -
j_call: TRBJ2-3
v_call: TRBV10-3
cdr3_aa: CAISGSGYPSSWDVVDTQYF
cdr3_nt: TGTGCCATCAGTGGCTCCGGGTACCCCTCTAGTTGGGATGTTGTAGATACGCAGTATTTT

d_call: TRBD1
clone_size: -
j_call: TRBJ1-4
v_call: TRBV7-9
cdr3_aa: CASSPSDRGRITNEKLFF
cdr3_nt: TGTGCCAGCAGCCCTTCGGACAGGGGGCGGATTACTAATGAAAAACTGTTTTTT

d_call: -
clone_size: -
j_call: TRBJ2-5
v_call: TRBV4-3
cdr3_aa: CASSQDSGIAGETQYF
cdr3_nt: TGCGCCAGCAGCCAAGATAGCGGAATAGCTGGGGAGACCCAGTACTTC

d_call: -
clone_size: -
j_call: TRBJ1-1
v_call: TRBV6-5
cdr3_aa: CASSYSVRNTEAFF
cdr3_nt: TGTGCCAGCAGTTACTCGGTAAGGAACACTGAAGCTTTCTTT

d_call: TRBD1
clone_size: -
j_call: TRBJ1-2
v_call: TRBV19
cdr3_aa: CASSTATGNGYTF
cdr3_nt: TGTGCCAGTAGTACCGCGACAGGGAATGGCTACACCTTC

d_call: -
clone_size: once
j_call: TRBJ2-7
v_call: TRBV6-6
cdr3_aa: CASSRQGREQYF
cdr3_nt: TGTGCCAGCAGTCGCCAGGGCCGCGAGCAGTACTTC

d_call: -
clone_size: -
j_call: TRBJ1-1
v_call: TRBV27
cdr3_aa: CASSLRGNTEAFF
cdr3_nt: TGTGCCAGCAGTTTGCGGGGTAACACTGAAGCTTTCTTT

d_call: -
clone_size: -
j_call: TRBJ1-1
v_call: TRBV19
cdr3_aa: CASRPQGTHMNTEAFF
cdr3_nt: TGTGCCAGTAGGCCTCAGGGGACTCACATGAACACTGAAGCTTTCTTT